This passage covers 3 T cell receptor beta chains from one sample sequenced in a study of blood T cells in healthy people across ages. Together with a sample-barcoded 5' primer, a J-beta primer mix was included in a second PCR lasting roughly 7 to 11 cycles. TCRdb recomputed calls from the 5' RACE reads with MiXCR, one row per CDR3 protein. Altogether about 1.8 million distinct CDR3 sequences are present, about 49% being singletons, with the ten largest covering about 2.1%. The sequenced sample was blood. These receptor sequences come from a woman aged 40 to 50 in good health.

The genes are TRBV20-1 and TRBJ2-3; D not resolved. The CDR3 is 15 residues long. Germline V gives CDR1 DFQATT, CDR2 SNEGSKA (reference sequence). V lost 0 bases and J 3 bases, leaving 13 bases between the germline ends. The CDR3 DNA sequence: TGCAGTGCTAGAGATCGAGCTAGAACGACAGATACGCAGTATTTT. This codes for CSARDRARTTDTQYF.

The rearrangement uses TRBV20-1 and TRBJ2-1; D uncertain. The germline CDR1 and CDR2 sequences are DFQATT and SNEGSKA (reference sequence). The CDR3 is 14 amino acids. V lost 3 bases and J 3 bases, leaving 12 bases between the germline ends. The CDR3 sequence: CSASGRTHYNEQFF. The CDR3 DNA reads as TGCAGTGCTAGTGGCAGAACCCACTACAATGAGCAGTTCTTC.

The chain recombines TRBV29-1 with TRBJ2-3, with D maybe TRBD1 (6 bases). The CDR3 extends over 14 amino acids. V lost 3 bases and J lost 1, with 11 bases in between. CDR1 and CDR2 from the germline V gene are SQVTM and ANQGSEA. CDR3 DNA sequence: TGCAGCGTTGATAGGACAGATCGCACAGATACGCAGTATTTT. It specifies CSVDRTDRTDTQYF.